This TCR beta chain was recovered during a study of T cells in Graves' hyperthyroidism and ophthalmopathy. The sample holds many counts of this clonotype. The TCR beta CDR3 regions underwent amplification using RNA transcripts as the source. First-round RT-PCR with HTBI primers amplified the TCR CDR3 region. Each CDR3 protein gets one entry after TCRdb re-called the multiplex PCR reads with MiXCR. The sample shows around 280,000 distinct CDR3 sequences, roughly 15% of them seen only once. The germline V gene has CDR1 SEHNR and CDR2 FQNEAQ (reference sequence). After removal of 0 bases from V and 4 bases from J, the junction contained 5 bases not matched to a gene. The CDR3 runs to 15 residues.

Sequenced material: blood. This sequence originates from a woman aged 40 to 49 with Graves' hyperthyroidism. The V gene is TRBV7-9, the J gene TRBJ1-1, with 7 bases matching TRBD1. This CDR3 reads CASSLAMGQFTEAFF. Written as DNA, the CDR3 is TGTGCCAGCAGCTTAGCGATGGGACAGTTCACTGAAGCTTTCTTT.